These 26 T cell receptor beta chains were sequenced from one sample in a study of blood T cell repertoires in COVID-19 (dated by TCRdb to 2020 to 2022). The library relied on the immunoSEQ multiplex PCR assay. As stored in TCRdb, this immuneACCESS dataset retains in-frame rearrangements with V and J assigned. A fraction of the clones does not appear; measured against another copy, unresolved V genes explain less than half of the discrepancy, and the remainder lacks a known reason. The sample contains 200,000 or so clones, 87% of them found a single time. In total, the top ten clones hold about 1.9% of the sample. The sequenced sample consisted of peripheral blood. The source is a man aged 35 to 55 with active or convalescent COVID-19.

The chain combines TRBV5-1 with TRBJ2-5; TRBD1 aligns across 10 bases. Germline V CDR1 and CDR2: SGHRS, YFSETQ. The V gene end was trimmed by 5 bases and the J gene end by 5 bases; junction bases not matched to a gene: 9. This CDR3 contains 15 residues. CDR3: CASSLRDRGRETQYF. CDR3 bases: TGCGCCAGCAGTCTCCGGGACAGGGGACGGGAGACCCAGTACTTC.

The gene calls are TRBV29-1 and TRBJ1-4, with D unresolved. The CDR3 runs to 16 residues. Trimming removed 7 bases from V and 0 bases from J, with 18 bases in between. CDR1 and CDR2 (germline): SQVTM, ANQGSEA. The CDR3 protein is CSALTARVATNEKLFF. The CDR3 DNA reads as TGCAGCGCCCTCACCGCCCGGGTTGCAACTAATGAAAAACTGTTTTTT.

V usage is TRBV28 and J usage is TRBJ1-6, with D hard to call. V lost 3 bases, J lost 7 bases, and 4 bases lay in between. Germline loops: CDR1 MDHEN, CDR2 SYDVKM. This CDR3 contains 12 residues. The CDR3 region is CASSFSNSPLHF. The CDR3 nucleotides read TGTGCCAGCAGTTTCTCCAATTCACCCCTCCACTTT.

The gene calls are TRBV9 and TRBJ1-4; maybe TRBD1 (5 bases). The CDR3 runs 15 residues. V shed 1 base and J shed 4 bases, with 11 bases lying between them. The germline gives CDR1 SGDLS, CDR2 YYNGEE. For the CDR3, the DNA is TGTGCCAGCAGCGTAACGGGGGGTGGTAATGAAAAACTGTTTTTT. It specifies CASSVTGGGNEKLFF.

In its sample, this clone was seen a few times. The chain's CDR3 is CASSLSRPGNTIYF. CDR3 DNA sequence: TGTGCCAGCAGCCTGAGCAGGCCGGGAAACACCATATATTTT. The gene calls are TRBV7-2 and TRBJ1-3; D is undetermined. The CDR3 extends over 14 amino acids. V lost 5 bases and J 4 bases, leaving 12 bases between the germline ends. The germline V gene encodes CDR1 SGHTA and CDR2 FQGNSA.

CDR3 sequence (DNA): TGTGCCAGCAGTTACTCGACCAGGGTTTACGATGAGCAGTTCTTC. Its protein is CASSYSTRVYDEQFF. The chain combines TRBV6-5 with TRBJ2-1; weak D call: TRBD1 (5 bases). Deletions cut 0 bases from V and 8 bases from J, with 14 bases between. Germline V gene data show CDR1 as MNHEY and CDR2 as SVGAGI. This CDR3 is 15 amino acids long.

This clone was found a few times. The gene calls are TRBV2 and TRBJ2-5; 7 nucleotides match TRBD2. This CDR3 contains 14 residues. V shed 4 bases and J 3 bases; nucleotides not matched to a gene: 5. The germline gives CDR1 SNHLY, CDR2 FYNNEI. The CDR3 sequence is CASSVTSAEETQYF. The CDR3 DNA follows: TGTGCCAGCAGTGTCACTAGCGCGGAAGAGACCCAGTACTTC.

The rearrangement joins TRBV5-1 to TRBJ2-5; D remains ambiguous. Trimming left V 0 bases short and J 2 bases short, with 5 bases between. The CDR3 loop spans 13 amino acids. Germline CDR1 and CDR2: SGHRS and YFSETQ. CDR3 amino acids: CASSLARQETQYF. DNA of the CDR3: TGCGCCAGCAGCTTGGCCAGACAAGAGACCCAGTACTTC.

The chain employs TRBV7-3 and TRBJ1-6; 8 nucleotides line up with TRBD1. Looked up from germline, CDR1 is SGHTA and CDR2 is FQGTGA. The CDR3 runs 15 residues. The V and J ends lost 5 bases and 6 bases, in that order; junction bases with no gene match: 6. The CDR3 protein is CASSPTGQGNSPLHF. In DNA, the CDR3 is TGTGCCAGCAGCCCGACCGGACAGGGTAATTCACCCCTCCACTTT.

V usage is TRBV6-6 and J usage is TRBJ1-1; D may be TRBD1 (6 bases). Germline V gives CDR1 MNHNY, CDR2 SVGAGI (reference sequence). The CDR3 loop spans 14 amino acids. V was trimmed by 6 bases and J by 0 bases, leaving 11 bases between them. CDR3 residues: CASRDTGLNTEAFF. Written as DNA, the CDR3 is TGTGCCAGCAGAGACACAGGGCTGAACACTGAAGCTTTCTTT.

The genes are TRBV14 and TRBJ2-7; D gene ambiguous. The length of the CDR3 is 13 residues. V dropped 3 bases and J dropped 1 base, with 7 bases sitting between them. Germline CDR1 is SGHDN and CDR2 is FVKESK. CDR3 sequence: CASSHGGSYEQYF. CDR3 DNA sequence: TGTGCCAGCAGCCACGGCGGATCCTACGAGCAGTACTTC.

V usage is TRBV6-1 and J usage is TRBJ2-3; 8 bases match TRBD1. CDR3 size: 15 residues. V was clipped by 6 bases and J by 3 bases; unmatched bases: 8. The germline gives CDR1 MNHNS, CDR2 SASEGT. Written as DNA, the CDR3 is TGTGCCAGCAGGACCCCCGGACAGGGAACAGATACGCAGTATTTT. Protein: CASRTPGQGTDTQYF.

The J gene is TRBJ1-1, the V gene TRBV5-1; 9 bases align to TRBD1. The trim removed 4 bases at V and 6 bases at J, leaving 10 bases unmatched. Germline CDR1 and CDR2: SGHRS and YFSETQ. The CDR3 covers 15 residues. This chain's CDR3 is CASSPDRGIIAEAFF. CDR3 in DNA: TGCGCCAGCAGCCCGGACAGGGGTATTATCGCTGAAGCTTTCTTT.

V is TRBV27 and J is TRBJ2-5; the D is unclear. The CDR3 covers 14 residues. CDR1 is MNHEY, CDR2 SMNVEV, per germline (reference sequence). V was clipped by 5 bases and J by 0 bases, with 10 bases between them. Here the CDR3 DNA reads TGTGCCAGCAGTCCCTTCAACTACCAAGAGACCCAGTACTTC. This sequence encodes CASSPFNYQETQYF.

The V and J genes are TRBV2 and TRBJ2-5; perhaps TRBD1 as D (6 bases). The germline V gene encodes CDR1 SNHLY and CDR2 FYNNEI. Trimming removed 5 bases from V and 8 bases from J, with 21 bases in between. The CDR3 contains 15 residues. The CDR3 is CASSYDRPTKRTQYF. The DNA for the CDR3 is TGTGCCAGCAGTTATGACAGGCCTACCAAGAGAACCCAGTACTTC.

J is TRBJ1-1 and V is TRBV15; D may be TRBD1 (5 bases). The CDR3 contains 15 residues. Germline loops: CDR1 LNHNV, CDR2 YYDKDF (reference sequence). V gave up 3 bases and J gave up 2 bases, with 13 bases separating them. The CDR3 protein is CATSSFETVNTEAFF. The CDR3 nucleotides read TGTGCCACCAGCAGCTTCGAGACAGTTAACACTGAAGCTTTCTTT. Using reference TRBV15 and TRBJ1-1 for the parts outside the CDR3, the full variable domain is DAMVIQNPRYQVTQFGKPVTLSCSQTLNHNVMYWYQQKSSQAPKLLFHYYDKDFNNEADTPDNFQSRRPNTSFCFLDIRSPGLGDTAMYLCATSSFETVNTEAFFGQGTRLTVV.

The chain carries TRBV5-6 and TRBJ1-6; 7 positions match TRBD1. With 3 bases clipped from V and 5 bases from J, the junction kept 5 bases outside the gene matches. Germline V gene data show CDR1 as SGHDT and CDR2 as YYEEEE. This CDR3 is 15 amino acids long. In DNA form, the CDR3 reads TGTGCCAGCAGCTGGTCCGGGACAGATAATTCACCCCTCCACTTT. It specifies CASSWSGTDNSPLHF.

This clone appeared a single time. This rearrangement joins TRBV12-3 or TRBV12-4 to TRBJ1-1; TRBD1 might be the D (6 bases). The CDR3 is 13 amino acids. The germline V and J ends were trimmed by 3 bases and 6 bases, with 11 bases remaining between them. CDR3 in DNA: TGTGCCAGCAGTTTTAACAGGGAAGCTGAAGCTTTCTTT. Translation gives CASSFNREAEAFF.

This clone was seen just once. The chain couples TRBV30 to TRBJ1-2; unclear D gene. The CDR3 length is 12 residues. Between the trimmed V and J ends, which lost 4 bases and 4 bases, there was a span of 10 bases. Germline assignment: CDR1 GTSNPN and CDR2 SVGIG (reference sequence). CDR3 region: CAWKGAFYGYTF. DNA for the CDR3: TGTGCCTGGAAAGGAGCTTTCTATGGCTACACCTTC.

The chain links TRBV18 to TRBJ1-1; maybe TRBD1 (5 bases). Looked up from germline, CDR1 is KGHSH and CDR2 is LQKENI. CDR3 length equals 13 residues. Between the trimmed V and J ends, which lost 5 bases and 7 bases, there was a span of 14 bases. In nucleotides, the CDR3 is TGTGCCAGCTCAATCGGGACTGTATATGAAGCTTTCTTT. Amino acid sequence: CASSIGTVYEAFF.

This clone appeared a few times. The chain has TRBV13 and TRBJ2-3; 12 bases map to TRBD2. V trimming: 0 bases; J trimming: 6 bases; junction bases outside the gene matches: 1. The CDR3 is 15 amino acids. Germline V gene sequence: CDR1 PRHDT, CDR2 FYEKMQ (reference sequence). The DNA for the CDR3 is TGTGCCAGCAGCTTAGGCCTAGCGGGAGGGGATACGCAGTATTTT. Translating it yields CASSLGLAGGDTQYF.

This chain uses TRBV29-1 with TRBJ2-7; 9 positions agree with TRBD1. Trimming cost V 7 bases and J 2 bases; bases outside gene matches: 3. The CDR3 runs 12 residues. Germline CDR1 SQVTM, CDR2 ANQGSEA. In DNA, the CDR3 is TGCAGCGCCCGGACAGGGGCCTACGAGCAGTACTTC. Its translation: CSARTGAYEQYF.

The chain has TRBV6-2 or TRBV6-3 and TRBJ1-4; 7 nucleotides line up with TRBD1. V trimming: 6 bases; J trimming: 17 bases; junction bases outside the gene matches: 15. The CDR3 contains 13 residues. The germline gives CDR1 MNHEY, CDR2 SVGEGT. The DNA for the CDR3 is TGTGCCAGCAGCCCCAGACAGGGCCCGGCCCTTTTTTTT. Translated, it gives CASSPRQGPALFF.

This chain's CDR3 is CASSLTEGPGYGYTF. CDR3 nucleotides: TGCGCCAGCAGCTTGACGGAGGGGCCAGGTTATGGCTACACCTTC. The chain has TRBV4-1 and TRBJ1-2; the D gene is possibly TRBD1 (5 bases). This CDR3 is built from 15 residues. Trimming took off 5 bases at V and 5 bases at J, with 18 bases between the two ends. Germline CDR1 is MGHRA and CDR2 is YSYEKL.

The CDR3 protein is CASLGTAGPGELFF. The CDR3 DNA reads TGTGCCAGCCTAGGGACGGCGGGACCCGGGGAGCTGTTTTTT. The chain couples TRBV9 to TRBJ2-2; possible D gene TRBD2, 6 bases. The CDR3 is 14 residues long. Germline CDR1 SGDLS, CDR2 YYNGEE. Trimming took off 7 bases at V and 6 bases at J, with 16 bases between the two ends.

V usage is TRBV19 and J usage is TRBJ1-2, with D perhaps TRBD1 (5 bases). The CDR3 is made up of 13 amino acids. Germline V gives CDR1 LNHDA, CDR2 SQIVND (reference sequence). The V end was cut by 5 bases, the J end by 2 bases, with 9 bases between. For the CDR3, the DNA is TGTGCCAGTAGTGTGGACATAAACTATGGCTACACCTTC. Translating it yields CASSVDINYGYTF.